These 31 T cell receptor beta chains were sequenced from one sample in a study of blood T cell repertoires in COVID-19. Generated by immunoSEQ multiplex PCR, the TCRdb table keeps only in-frame clones and is missing some. Among 270,000 or so clones listed, roughly 89% were seen once. Source material: peripheral blood. All receptors come from a woman aged 55-69 years with COVID-19, enrolled during active disease.

The chain joins TRBV4-3 to TRBJ1-1; D is uncertain. This CDR3 is 14 amino acids long. Trimming left V 0 bases short and J 5 bases short, with 10 bases between. Germline assignment: CDR1 LGHNA and CDR2 YSLEER. CDR3 sequence (DNA): TGCGCCAGCAGCCAAGATCCGACTGGGACTGAAGCTTTCTTT. Its protein product is CASSQDPTGTEAFF.

V usage is TRBV4-1 and J usage is TRBJ1-1, with D possibly being TRBD1 (6 bases). Germline-derived CDR1 and CDR2 are MGHRA and YSYEKL. CDR3 length equals 15 residues. Trimming took off 1 base at V and 1 base at J, with 10 bases between the two ends. The CDR3 DNA follows: TGCGCCAGCAGCCAAGGACAGGTCACGAACACTGAAGCTTTCTTT. This translates into CASSQGQVTNTEAFF.

V is TRBV27 and J is TRBJ2-7; a weak D match, TRBD1 (6 bases). The CDR3 is 14 residues long. Trimming left V 6 bases short and J 2 bases short, with 14 bases between. CDR1 and CDR2 from the germline V gene are MNHEY and SMNVEV (reference sequence). This CDR3 reads CASRVTGKPYEQYF. As DNA, the CDR3 is TGTGCCAGCAGGGTTACAGGGAAGCCCTACGAGCAGTACTTC.

The V gene is TRBV3-1 (or the pseudogene TRBV3-2), the J gene TRBJ2-2; the match to TRBD1 covers 10 bases. The CDR3 has 15 amino acids. Germline trimming cut 5 bases from V and 4 bases from J; bases unmatched to any gene: 4. Germline CDR1 is LGHDT and CDR2 is YNNKEL (reference sequence). The DNA for the CDR3 is TGTGCCAGCAGCTTCCGGGACAGGGGCACCGGGGAGCTGTTTTTT. It translates to CASSFRDRGTGELFF.

This clone appeared once. J is TRBJ2-1 and V is TRBV6-5, with D unresolved. The ends were cut back, 5 bases at V and 9 bases at J, with 14 bases in the middle. The germline CDR1 and CDR2 sequences are MNHEY and SVGAGI. The CDR3 is 13 residues long. This chain's CDR3 is CASSNPQRTEQFF. CDR3 nucleotides: TGTGCCAGCAGTAATCCCCAGCGTACTGAGCAGTTCTTC.

The chain carries TRBV4-3 and TRBJ2-7; D is uncertain. This CDR3 has 12 amino acids. Germline V gene sequence: CDR1 LGHNA, CDR2 YSLEER. V lost 3 bases, J lost 6 bases, and 9 bases lay in between. The CDR3 nucleotides read TGCGCCAGCAGCCATATCCGTTGCGAGCAGTACTTC. This encodes CASSHIRCEQYF.

V and J are TRBV6-4 and TRBJ2-3; 11 nucleotides match TRBD2. This CDR3 region has 16 residues. Trimming took 2 bases from V and 4 from J; bases not matched to a gene: 5. CDR1 and CDR2 (germline): MRHNA, SNTAGT. CDR3 DNA: TGTGCCAGCAGTGACACAACTAGCGGGGGAGCAGATACGCAGTATTTT. Protein: CASSDTTSGGADTQYF.

J is TRBJ2-5 and V is TRBV5-1; D remains unclear. The germline V gene encodes CDR1 SGHRS and CDR2 YFSETQ. The length of the CDR3 is 14 residues. V was clipped by 4 bases and J by 3 bases, with 13 bases between them. The CDR3 nucleotides read TGCGCCAGCAGCCATGAACTACACGAAGAGACCCAGTACTTC. It yields the protein CASSHELHEETQYF. The full variable domain, with the rest looked up from reference TRBV5-1 and TRBJ2-5, is KAGVTQTPRYLIKTRGQQVTLSCSPISGHRSVSWYQQTPGQGLQFLFEYFSETQRNKGNFPGRFSGRQFSNSRSEMNVSTLELGDSALYLCASSHELHEETQYFGPGTRLLVL.

This chain joins TRBV4-3 and TRBJ2-5, with a possible D match to TRBD2 (6 bases). This CDR3 has 16 amino acids. CDR1 LGHNA and CDR2 YSLEER come from the germline V gene. With 0 bases removed from V and 4 bases from J, the gap between germline ends came to 15 bases. CDR3 amino acids: CASSQDRALGGETQYF. CDR3 bases: TGCGCCAGCAGCCAAGATCGTGCTTTGGGGGGAGAGACCCAGTACTTC.

The chain employs TRBV29-1 and TRBJ2-7; a possible D gene is TRBD1 (6 bases). CDR3 length equals 14 residues. Germline-derived CDR1 and CDR2 are SQVTM and ANQGSEA. The V end lost 6 bases, the J end lost 2 bases, and 17 bases lay between the germline ends. In DNA, the CDR3 is TGCAGCGTGGAAACCGGGACACATACCTACGAGCAGTACTTC. Translating it yields CSVETGTHTYEQYF.

This chain links TRBV7-9 with TRBJ2-3, with 10 bases matching TRBD2. Trimming took 1 base from V and 6 from J; bases not matched to a gene: 4. Germline V gives CDR1 SEHNR, CDR2 FQNEAQ (reference sequence). The CDR3 is 15 amino acids. The CDR3 reads CASSLVQRGGDTQYF. DNA of the CDR3: TGTGCCAGCAGCTTAGTGCAGCGGGGGGGCGATACGCAGTATTTT.

The rearrangement links TRBV7-2 to TRBJ1-2; D might be TRBD1 (5 bases). The germline CDR1 and CDR2 sequences are SGHTA and FQGNSA. CDR3 size: 14 residues. V was trimmed by 7 bases and J by 1 base, leaving 13 bases between them. The CDR3 loop is CASTQVGDNYGYTF. The CDR3 DNA reads TGTGCCAGCACTCAAGTAGGGGATAACTATGGCTACACCTTC.

The chain recombines TRBV9 with TRBJ1-2; the D gene is possibly TRBD1 (5 bases). Germline V gives CDR1 SGDLS, CDR2 YYNGEE. The CDR3 runs 14 residues. Trimming took 0 bases from V and 3 from J, leaving 9 bases between them. CDR3 in amino acids: CASSVDQGDYGYTF. The CDR3 DNA reads TGTGCCAGCAGCGTAGACCAGGGCGACTATGGCTACACCTTC.

The V call is TRBV7-2, the J call TRBJ2-3, with no clear D. This CDR3 has 13 residues. V lost 2 bases, J lost 1 base, and 4 bases lay in between. Germline V gene lookup returns CDR1 SGHTA and CDR2 FQGNSA. CDR3 sequence: CASSLPGTDTQYF. The CDR3, as DNA: TGTGCCAGCAGCTTACCTGGCACAGATACGCAGTATTTT.

The gene calls are TRBV2 and TRBJ2-5; 12 bases are shared with TRBD2. The CDR3 is 16 amino acids. The V and J ends lost 5 bases and 5 bases, in that order; junction bases with no gene match: 9. The V gene's germline CDR1 is SNHLY and CDR2 FYNNEI. The CDR3 DNA reads as TGTGCCAGCAGTTCTCGGACTAGCGGGGTATCGGAGACCCAGTACTTC. It specifies CASSSRTSGVSETQYF.

The chain is built from TRBV19 and TRBJ1-1; 7 bases align to TRBD1. CDR3 length equals 15 residues. Germline V gene data show CDR1 as LNHDA and CDR2 as SQIVND (reference sequence). The V segment lost 6 bases and the J segment 0 bases; nucleotides outside the gene matches: 7. As DNA, the CDR3 is TGTGCCAGTAGGGCCTCGACAGGGATGAACACTGAAGCTTTCTTT. Translation gives CASRASTGMNTEAFF.

The chain uses TRBV4-3 and TRBJ2-1; possibly TRBD2 for D (6 bases). The V and J ends lost 6 bases and 7 bases respectively, with 16 bases between them. CDR3 length: 14 residues. Per germline, CDR1 LGHNA and CDR2 YSLEER. The CDR3, as DNA: TGCGCCAGCAGTAGGCGGGACTCAGGTAATGAGCAGTTCTTC. It encodes CASSRRDSGNEQFF.

This chain connects TRBV6-5 to TRBJ1-1; D might be TRBD1 (6 bases). The germline CDR1 and CDR2 sequences are MNHEY and SVGAGI. This CDR3 region has 14 residues. Trimming shortened V by 6 bases and J by 0 bases, and 11 bases separated the two germline ends. DNA for the CDR3: TGTGCCAGCAGCGGACAGCAACTGAACACTGAAGCTTTCTTT. The encoded protein is CASSGQQLNTEAFF.

The chain couples TRBV6-1 to TRBJ1-2, with 10 bases aligning to TRBD1. The CDR3 runs 14 residues. Germline V gene sequence: CDR1 MNHNS, CDR2 SASEGT. The V and J ends lost 3 bases and 3 bases, in that order; junction bases with no gene match: 1. CDR3 sequence: CASSETGGDYGYTF. CDR3 nucleotide sequence: TGTGCCAGCAGTGAGACAGGGGGCGACTATGGCTACACCTTC.

The chain recombines TRBV6-2 or TRBV6-3 with TRBJ2-1, with D perhaps TRBD1 (6 bases). The ends were cut back, 5 bases at V and 16 bases at J, with 21 bases in the middle. This CDR3 spans 13 amino acids. Germline assignment: CDR1 MNHEY and CDR2 SVGEGT. The DNA of the CDR3 is TGTGCCAGCAGTCCCTCCGGGACACCTAGGGTATTCTTC. It translates to CASSPSGTPRVFF.

J is TRBJ1-2 and V is TRBV4-1; D ambiguous. This CDR3 contains 14 residues. Germline V gene sequence: CDR1 MGHRA, CDR2 YSYEKL. V was shortened by 0 bases and J by 1 base, with 6 bases between the two germline ends. The CDR3 coding sequence is TGCGCCAGCAGCCAAGAGGAGGGTAACTATGGCTACACCTTC. This translates into CASSQEEGNYGYTF.

This clone was recorded only once. A junction boundary mismatches the germline segment, possibly from a read error. The chain recombines TRBV2 with TRBJ1-4; 8 nucleotides align to TRBD1. The germline V gene encodes CDR1 SNHLY and CDR2 FYNNEI. The CDR3 consists of 15 residues. The CDR3: CSSIRGGQGNEKLFF. Here the CDR3 DNA reads TGTTCCAGCATTAGAGGAGGACAGGGTAATGAAAAACTGTTTTTT. The full variable domain, rest sourced from reference TRBV2 and TRBJ1-4, is EPEVTQTPSHQVTQMGQEVILRCVPISNHLYFYWYRQILGQKVEFLVSFYNNEISEKSEIFDDQFSVERPDGSNFTLKIRSTKLEDSAMYFCSSIRGGQGNEKLFFGSGTQLSVL.

CDR3 region: CASSYSEGASSPLHF. In nucleotides, the CDR3 is TGTGCCAGCAGTTACTCGGAGGGGGCAAGCTCACCCCTCCACTTT. V is TRBV6-6 and J is TRBJ1-6; 7 positions agree with TRBD1. The CDR3 is 15 amino acids. Germline values: CDR1 MNHNY, CDR2 SVGAGI (reference sequence). V trimming: 0 bases; J trimming: 10 bases; junction bases outside the gene matches: 6.

This clone was found once. The chain joins TRBV14 to TRBJ2-1; TRBD2 matches at 7 bases. The CDR3 runs to 15 residues. Germline CDR1 SGHDN, CDR2 FVKESK. Trimming cost V 4 bases and J 9 bases; bases outside gene matches: 12. CDR3 coding DNA: TGTGCCAGCAGCCCCTGGGGGGGGTTTGGAGGTGAGCAGTTCTTC. Encoded protein: CASSPWGGFGGEQFF.

This clone came up once. The chain has TRBV7-6 and TRBJ1-3, with 8 bases that match TRBD1. CDR1 and CDR2 (germline): SGHVS, FNYEAQ. Unmatched junction bases numbered 5, after V lost 1 base and J lost 0 bases. The CDR3 is made up of 17 amino acids. CDR3 bases: TGTGCCAGCAGCTTAGAGTGGACAGGGACCTCTGGAAACACCATATATTTT. Protein product: CASSLEWTGTSGNTIYF.

This rearrangement joins TRBV4-2 to TRBJ1-1; D remains ambiguous. This CDR3 region has 14 residues. V lost 0 bases, J lost 6 bases, and 11 bases lay in between. The germline V gene has CDR1 LGHNA and CDR2 YNFKEQ. CDR3 protein: CASSQDHGGAEAFF. DNA for the CDR3: TGTGCCAGCAGCCAAGATCACGGAGGCGCTGAAGCTTTCTTT.

The chain is built from TRBV19 and TRBJ1-1; the match to TRBD1 covers 10 bases. The CDR3 has 16 amino acids. Germline-derived CDR1 and CDR2 are LNHDA and SQIVND (reference sequence). V shed 6 bases and J 3 bases; nucleotides not matched to a gene: 10. The CDR3 DNA sequence: TGTGCCAGTAGGAGCGGGACAGGGGCCTTCTACACTGAAGCTTTCTTT. Amino acids: CASRSGTGAFYTEAFF.

V usage is TRBV4-3 and J usage is TRBJ1-2, with a weak D call TRBD1 (6 bases). Trimming removed 1 base at V and 8 bases at J, with 17 bases between. This CDR3 has 15 residues. Germline CDR1 LGHNA, CDR2 YSLEER. CDR3 sequence (DNA): TGCGCCAGCAGCCAAGTCCTCGGGGGGCGAGGGGGCTACACCTTC. It is translated as CASSQVLGGRGGYTF.

This chain joins TRBV5-1 and TRBJ2-3, with D unresolved. CDR3 length: 13 amino acids. Looked up from germline, CDR1 is SGHRS and CDR2 is YFSETQ. The V and J ends lost 4 bases and 6 bases respectively, with 12 bases between them. CDR3 region: CASSTSGSDTQYF. DNA of the CDR3: TGCGCCAGCAGCACTTCCGGGTCGGATACGCAGTATTTT.

The chain uses TRBV5-6 and TRBJ1-2, with D possibly matching TRBD1 (5 bases). The CDR3 totals 17 residues. Germline CDR1 and CDR2: SGHDT and YYEEEE. The V end lost 1 base, the J end lost 7 bases, and 23 bases lay between the germline ends. The DNA of the CDR3 is TGTGCCAGCAGCTTGTTATCGTCGGGGGTTAGGTTGGGTGGCTACACCTTC. This sequence encodes CASSLLSSGVRLGGYTF.

The chain couples TRBV19 to TRBJ1-5; D unresolved. Trimming removed 3 bases at V and 2 bases at J, with 11 bases between. The CDR3 runs 15 residues. The germline CDR1 and CDR2 sequences are LNHDA and SQIVND (reference sequence). The CDR3 here is CASSMSLGGNQPQHF. The CDR3 region has the DNA TGTGCCAGTAGTATGAGCCTAGGAGGCAATCAGCCCCAGCATTTT.